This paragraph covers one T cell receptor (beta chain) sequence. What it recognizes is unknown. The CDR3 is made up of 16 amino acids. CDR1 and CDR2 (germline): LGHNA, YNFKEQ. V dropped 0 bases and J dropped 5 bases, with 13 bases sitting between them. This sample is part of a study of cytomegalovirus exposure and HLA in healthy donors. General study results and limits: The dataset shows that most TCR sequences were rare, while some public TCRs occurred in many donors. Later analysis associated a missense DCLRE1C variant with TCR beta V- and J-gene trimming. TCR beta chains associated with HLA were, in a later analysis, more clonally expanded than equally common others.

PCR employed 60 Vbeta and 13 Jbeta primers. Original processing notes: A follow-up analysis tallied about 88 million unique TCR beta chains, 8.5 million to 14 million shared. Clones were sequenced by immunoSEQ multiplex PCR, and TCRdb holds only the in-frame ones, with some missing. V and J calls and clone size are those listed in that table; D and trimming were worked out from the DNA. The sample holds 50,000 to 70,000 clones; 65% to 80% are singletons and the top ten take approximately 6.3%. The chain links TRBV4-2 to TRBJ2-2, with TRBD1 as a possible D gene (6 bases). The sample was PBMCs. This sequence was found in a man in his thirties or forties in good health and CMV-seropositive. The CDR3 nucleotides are TGTGCCAGCAGCCAAGATCCAGGGGTAAGTACCGGGGAGCTGTTTTTT. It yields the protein CASSQDPGVSTGELFF.